A single sample is the source of the 7 T cell receptor beta chains below, sequenced in a study of blood T cell repertoires in COVID-19 (dated by TCRdb to the early 2020s). The method behind the library was the immunoSEQ multiplex PCR assay. What TCRdb holds here is the immuneACCESS table cut down to in-frame rearrangements. Part of the clones is not present; checked against another copy, under half of the missing clones reflect an unresolved V gene, and the others are unexplained. This sample comprises about 180,000 clones, roughly 89% of them detected only once. The ten largest clones add up to 2% to 2.5% of the sample. What was sequenced was PBMCs or T cells enriched from blood (not recorded which). These receptors were obtained from a woman in her forties with acute COVID-19.

The J gene is TRBJ2-2, the V gene TRBV6-5; a possible D gene is TRBD1 (5 bases). Germline-derived CDR1 and CDR2 are MNHEY and SVGAGI. V shed 7 bases and J shed 4 bases, with 13 bases lying between them. This CDR3 is 14 amino acids long. This CDR3 reads CASTIHRGTGELFF. CDR3 coding DNA: TGTGCCAGCACCATCCATAGGGGCACCGGGGAGCTGTTTTTT.

The genes are TRBV6-5 and TRBJ2-5; no clear D. The V gene's germline CDR1 is MNHEY and CDR2 SVGAGI. This CDR3 is built from 15 residues. Trimming pared 0 bases from V and 1 base from J, leaving 9 bases between. DNA of the CDR3: TGTGCCAGCAGTTACTCCCAGATACCCCAAGAGACCCAGTACTTC. Its protein is CASSYSQIPQETQYF.

The J gene is TRBJ2-5, the V gene TRBV15; no reliable D call. Germline CDR1 reads LNHNV; CDR2 reads YYDKDF (reference sequence). Trimming removed 2 bases at V and 3 bases at J, with 7 bases between. The CDR3 is 13 residues long. CDR3 in amino acids: CATSRNSKETQYF. The CDR3 DNA is TGTGCCACCAGCAGAAACTCGAAAGAGACCCAGTACTTC.

This chain joins TRBV5-6 and TRBJ2-3, with TRBD2 matching 7 bases. The V gene's germline CDR1 is SGHDT and CDR2 YYEEEE. Trimming cost V 3 bases and J 2 bases; bases outside gene matches: 9. The CDR3 sequence is 16 residues long. CDR3 protein: CASSSRTGGTTDTQYF. CDR3 nucleotide sequence: TGTGCCAGCAGCTCTCGAACGGGGGGAACCACAGATACGCAGTATTTT.

The V gene is TRBV9, the J gene TRBJ1-2; 11 bases align to TRBD1. The junction had 2 bases not matched to a gene; V was cut back by 3 bases and J by 4 bases. The germline V gene encodes CDR1 SGDLS and CDR2 YYNGEE. The CDR3 contains 14 residues. CDR3 DNA sequence: TGTGCCAGCAGCGAAGGACAGGGGGCCTATGGCTACACCTTC. Translating gives CASSEGQGAYGYTF.

This clone was observed a few times. The chain's CDR3 is CASSLVGLEAFF. CDR3 coding DNA: TGTGCCAGCAGCTTAGTTGGGCTTGAAGCTTTCTTT. V is TRBV7-2 and J is TRBJ1-1; D is uncertain. V was trimmed by 1 base and J by 7 bases, leaving 7 bases between them. The CDR3 is made up of 12 amino acids. CDR1 and CDR2 (germline): SGHTA, FQGNSA.

In this sample, this clone turned up once. This sequence joins TRBV19 and TRBJ2-1; 11 nucleotides match TRBD2. V dropped 5 bases and J dropped 6; count of bases not matched to a gene: 6. Germline CDR1 is LNHDA and CDR2 is SQIVND (reference sequence). The CDR3 sequence is 15 residues long. The CDR3 sequence is CASSPGTSGGNEQFF. The CDR3 region has the DNA TGTGCCAGTAGTCCCGGGACTAGCGGAGGCAATGAGCAGTTCTTC.